Described below is a single TCR beta chain sequence and its context. Libraries were prepared by immunoSEQ multiplex PCR; TCRdb keeps only in-frame clonotypes and omits some of them. The table includes about 270,000 clones, 75% to 95% detected once. Exposed volunteers were people who met a COVID-19 case within 2 weeks before study entry. The data belong to a study of blood T cell repertoires in COVID-19. Across the whole study: T cells, B-cell-depleted T cells, or PBMCs provided the cDNA or gDNA that served as material.

The CDR3 spans 17 residues. Per the germline V gene, CDR1 is MGHRA and CDR2 is YSYEKL. With 3 bases clipped from V and 1 base from J, the junction kept 7 bases outside the gene matches. The sequence derives from a man aged 40-50 years who had been exposed to COVID-19. V usage is TRBV4-1 and J usage is TRBJ2-4, with 9 nucleotides matching TRBD2. The specimen sequenced was PBMCs or T cells enriched from blood (not recorded which). The CDR3 DNA sequence: TGCGCCAGCAGCCATCCTATAGCGGGAGAGGCCAAAAACATTCAGTACTTC. Amino acid sequence: CASSHPIAGEAKNIQYF.